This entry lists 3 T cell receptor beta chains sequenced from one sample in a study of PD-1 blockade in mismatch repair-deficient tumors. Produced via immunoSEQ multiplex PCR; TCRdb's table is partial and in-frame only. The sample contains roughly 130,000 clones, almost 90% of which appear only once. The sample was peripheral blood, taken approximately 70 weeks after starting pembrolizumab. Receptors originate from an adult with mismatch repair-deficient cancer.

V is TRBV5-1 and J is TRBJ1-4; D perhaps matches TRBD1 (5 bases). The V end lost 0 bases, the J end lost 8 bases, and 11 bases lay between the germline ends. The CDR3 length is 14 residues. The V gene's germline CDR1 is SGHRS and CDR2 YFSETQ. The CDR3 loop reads CASSLDQGGEKLFF. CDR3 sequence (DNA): TGCGCCAGCAGCTTGGACCAGGGAGGGGAAAAACTGTTTTTT.

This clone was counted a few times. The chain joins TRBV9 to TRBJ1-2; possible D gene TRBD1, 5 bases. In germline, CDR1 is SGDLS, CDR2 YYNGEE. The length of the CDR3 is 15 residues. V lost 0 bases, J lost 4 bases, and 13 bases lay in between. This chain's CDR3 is CASSVDLGQGYGYTF. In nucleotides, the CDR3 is TGTGCCAGCAGCGTAGACCTGGGGCAGGGCTATGGCTACACCTTC.

CDR3 in amino acids: CAISDPRRAAGELFF. The CDR3 region has the DNA TGTGCCATCAGTGATCCGCGGCGGGCGGCCGGGGAGCTGTTTTTT. The genes are TRBV10-3 and TRBJ2-2; perhaps TRBD2 as D (5 bases). Germline V gene data show CDR1 as ENHRY and CDR2 as SYGVKD. The V end was cut by 3 bases, the J end by 6 bases, with 14 bases between. The CDR3 is 15 amino acids.